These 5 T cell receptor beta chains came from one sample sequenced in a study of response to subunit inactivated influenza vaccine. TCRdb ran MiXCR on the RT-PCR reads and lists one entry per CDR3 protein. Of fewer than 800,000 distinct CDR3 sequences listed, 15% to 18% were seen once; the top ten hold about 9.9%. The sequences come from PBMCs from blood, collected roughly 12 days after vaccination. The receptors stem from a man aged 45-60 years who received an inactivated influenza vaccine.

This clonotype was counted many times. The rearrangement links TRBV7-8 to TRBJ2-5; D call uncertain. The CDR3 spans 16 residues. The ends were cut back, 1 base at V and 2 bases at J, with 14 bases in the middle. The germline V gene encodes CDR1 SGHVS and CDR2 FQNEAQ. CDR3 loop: CASSLGSRLFQETQYF. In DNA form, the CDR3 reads TGTGCCAGCAGCTTAGGGTCCCGCTTATTTCAAGAGACCCAGTACTTC.

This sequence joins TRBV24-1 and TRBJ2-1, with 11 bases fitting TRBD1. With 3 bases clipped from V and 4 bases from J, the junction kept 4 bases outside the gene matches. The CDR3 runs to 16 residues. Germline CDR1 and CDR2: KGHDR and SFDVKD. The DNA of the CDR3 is TGTGCCACCAGTGATGGGACAGGGGGGACTTACAATGAGCAGTTCTTC. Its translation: CATSDGTGGTYNEQFF.

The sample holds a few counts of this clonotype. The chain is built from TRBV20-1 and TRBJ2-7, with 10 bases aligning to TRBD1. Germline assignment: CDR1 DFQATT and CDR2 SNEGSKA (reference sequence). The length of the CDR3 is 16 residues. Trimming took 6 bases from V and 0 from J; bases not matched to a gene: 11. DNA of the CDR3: TGCAGTGCCCTACCCGGGACAGGGGCCTTCTCCTACGAGCAGTACTTC. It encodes CSALPGTGAFSYEQYF.

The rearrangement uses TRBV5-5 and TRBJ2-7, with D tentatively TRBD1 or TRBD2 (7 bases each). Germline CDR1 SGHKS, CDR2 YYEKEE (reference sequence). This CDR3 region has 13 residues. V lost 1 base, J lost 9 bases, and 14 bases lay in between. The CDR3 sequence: CASSLTGAGVQYF. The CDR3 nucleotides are TGTGCCAGCAGCTTGACAGGGGCGGGGGTGCAGTACTTC.

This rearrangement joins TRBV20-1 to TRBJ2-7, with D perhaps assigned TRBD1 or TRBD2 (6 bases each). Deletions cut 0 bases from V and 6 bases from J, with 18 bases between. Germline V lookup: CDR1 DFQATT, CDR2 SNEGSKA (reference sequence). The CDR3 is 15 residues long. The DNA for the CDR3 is TGCAGTGCTAGAGATCGAGGGGGGACTGGGGTCGAGCAGTACTTC. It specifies CSARDRGGTGVEQYF.